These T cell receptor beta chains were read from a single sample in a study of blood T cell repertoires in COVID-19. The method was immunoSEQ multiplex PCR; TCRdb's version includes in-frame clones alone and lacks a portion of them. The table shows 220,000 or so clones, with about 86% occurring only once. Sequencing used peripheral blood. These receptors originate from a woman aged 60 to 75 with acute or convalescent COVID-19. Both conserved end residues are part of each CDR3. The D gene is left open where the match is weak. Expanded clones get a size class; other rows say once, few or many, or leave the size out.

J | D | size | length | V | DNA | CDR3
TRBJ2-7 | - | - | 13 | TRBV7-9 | TGTGCCAGCAACGGCGTAGGGGGTCACGAGCAGTACTTC | CASNGVGGHEQYF
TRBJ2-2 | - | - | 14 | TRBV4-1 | TGCGCCAGCAGCCAAGATTCGAGGACCGGGGAGCTGTTTTTT | CASSQDSRTGELFF
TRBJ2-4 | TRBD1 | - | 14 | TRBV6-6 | TGTGCCAGCAGTCTTCGACAGGGGGTAAACATTCAGTACTTC | CASSLRQGVNIQYF
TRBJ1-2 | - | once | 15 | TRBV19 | TGTGCCAGTAGGTTGATGGGGGGGAATGAGAATGGCTACACCTTC | CASRLMGGNENGYTF
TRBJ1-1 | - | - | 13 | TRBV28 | TGTGCCAGCGGGGAGGGACGGGGGACTGAAGCTTTCTTT | CASGEGRGTEAFF
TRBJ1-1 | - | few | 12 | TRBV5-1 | TGCGCCAGCAGCTTCCAGGGAACTGAAGCTTTCTTT | CASSFQGTEAFF
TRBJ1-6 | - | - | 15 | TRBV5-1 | TGCGCCAGCAGCTTGGCCTCTACCCGGGATTCACCCCTCCACTTT | CASSLASTRDSPLHF
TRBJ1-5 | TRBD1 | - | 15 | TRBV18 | TGTGCCAGCTCACCAGGGGACAGGGACAATCAGCCCCAGCATTTT | CASSPGDRDNQPQHF
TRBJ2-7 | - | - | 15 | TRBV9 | TGTGCCAGCAGCGTAGCTGTGACAGGAATATACGAGCAGTACTTC | CASSVAVTGIYEQYF
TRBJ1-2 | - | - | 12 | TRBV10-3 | TGTGCCATCAGTGACAGGGCTGAAGACTACACCTTC | CAISDRAEDYTF
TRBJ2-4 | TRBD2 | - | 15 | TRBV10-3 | TGTGCCATCAGTGACGGCGGGGGGGCGGGAAACATTCAGTACTTC | CAISDGGGAGNIQYF
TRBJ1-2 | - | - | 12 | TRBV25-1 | TGTGCCAGTAAGAGGGTAGGCTATGGCTACACCTTC | CASKRVGYGYTF
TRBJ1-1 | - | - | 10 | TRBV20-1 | TGCAGTGCTAACAGGGTTGAAGCTTTCTTT | CSANRVEAFF
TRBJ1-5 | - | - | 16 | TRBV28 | TGTGCCAGCAGTTTATCCGGGGGGTACGGCAATCAGCCCCAGCATTTT | CASSLSGGYGNQPQHF
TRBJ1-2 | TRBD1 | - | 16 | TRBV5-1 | TGCGCCAGCAGCTTGGATGGGACAGGTGACCCTTATGGCTACACCTTC | CASSLDGTGDPYGYTF
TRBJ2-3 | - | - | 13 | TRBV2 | TGTGCCAGCAGGCGGTGGGGCACAGATACGCAGTATTTT | CASRRWGTDTQYF
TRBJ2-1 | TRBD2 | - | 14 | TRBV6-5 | TGTGCCAGCAGCAGGACTAGCGGGGGTGGTGAGCAGTTCTTC | CASSRTSGGGEQFF
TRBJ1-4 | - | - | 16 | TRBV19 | TGTGCCAGTAGTATAGCCCCAGGGAGGGCTAATGAAAAACTGTTTTTT | CASSIAPGRANEKLFF
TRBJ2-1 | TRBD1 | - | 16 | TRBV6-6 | TGTGCCAGCAGCCGAACGACAGGGCCGTCCTACAATGAGCAGTTCTTC | CASSRTTGPSYNEQFF
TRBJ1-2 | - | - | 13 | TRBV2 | TGTGCCAGCAGTGAGGGCAGAAACTATGGCTACACCTTC | CASSEGRNYGYTF
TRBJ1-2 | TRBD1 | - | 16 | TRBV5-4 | TGTGCCAGCAGCCCCCCTTTCGGACAGGGAGCGAGAGGCTACACCTTC | CASSPPFGQGARGYTF
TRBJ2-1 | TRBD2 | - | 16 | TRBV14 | TGTGCCAGCAGCCAAGATTACAGCGGGGGGGACAATGAGCAGTTCTTC | CASSQDYSGGDNEQFF